This T cell receptor (beta chain) appears in the sequencing data of a study of T cells in Graves' hyperthyroidism and ophthalmopathy. General study findings and limits: Stable hyperthyroidism was told apart from ophthalmopathy by a model built on 13 V-J features. Most clonotypes that expanded in the thyroid above 0.001 also showed up in blood.

The V segment lost 8 bases and the J segment 8 bases; nucleotides outside the gene matches: 5. Germline V gene lookup returns CDR1 SQVTM and CDR2 ANQGSEA. This CDR3 has 10 amino acids. TCR beta CDR3 sequences were amplified from RNA transcripts. During a first-round RT-PCR of the TCR CDR3, the HTBI primer set was used. Each CDR3 protein is one row after TCRdb ran MiXCR on the multiplex PCR reads. This sample has more than 500,000 distinct CDR3 sequences; around 43% occur once, and the top ten carry about 40%. Patients having uncontrolled infection, another autoimmune disease, pregnancy or lactation were not included. The diagnoses drew upon clinical symptoms, serum thyroxine and TRAb, thyroid ultrasound and orbital computed tomography. Notes on this clonotype: Its antigen is not known.

The chain couples TRBV29-1 to TRBJ1-2; 7 positions agree with TRBD1. What was sequenced was peripheral blood or thyroid tissue (not recorded which). The sequence came from an adult woman with Graves' disease, either hyperthyroidism or ophthalmopathy (not recorded which). Here the CDR3 reads CSLQGRGYTF. The CDR3 DNA reads TGCAGCTTACAGGGGAGAGGCTACACCTTC.